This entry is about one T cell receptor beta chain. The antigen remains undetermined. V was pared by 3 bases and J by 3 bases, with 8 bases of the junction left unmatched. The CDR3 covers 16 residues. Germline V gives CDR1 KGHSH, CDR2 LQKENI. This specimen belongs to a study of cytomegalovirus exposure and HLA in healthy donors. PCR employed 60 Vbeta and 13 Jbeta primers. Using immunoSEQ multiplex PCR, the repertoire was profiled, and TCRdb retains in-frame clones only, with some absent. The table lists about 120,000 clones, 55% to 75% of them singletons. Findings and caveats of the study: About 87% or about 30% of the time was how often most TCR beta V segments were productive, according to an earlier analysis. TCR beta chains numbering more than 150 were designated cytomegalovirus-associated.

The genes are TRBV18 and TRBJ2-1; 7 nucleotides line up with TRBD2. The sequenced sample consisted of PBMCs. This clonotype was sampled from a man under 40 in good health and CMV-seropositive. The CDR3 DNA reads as TGTGCCAGCTCACCTCAAACTAGCGAATACTACAATGAGCAGTTCTTC. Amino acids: CASSPQTSEYYNEQFF. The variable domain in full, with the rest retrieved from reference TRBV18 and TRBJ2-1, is NAGVMQNPRHLVRRRGQEARLRCSPMKGHSHVYWYRQLPEEGLKFMVYLQKENIIDESGMPKERFSAEFPKEGPSILRIQQVVRGDSAAYFCASSPQTSEYYNEQFFGPGTRLTVL.